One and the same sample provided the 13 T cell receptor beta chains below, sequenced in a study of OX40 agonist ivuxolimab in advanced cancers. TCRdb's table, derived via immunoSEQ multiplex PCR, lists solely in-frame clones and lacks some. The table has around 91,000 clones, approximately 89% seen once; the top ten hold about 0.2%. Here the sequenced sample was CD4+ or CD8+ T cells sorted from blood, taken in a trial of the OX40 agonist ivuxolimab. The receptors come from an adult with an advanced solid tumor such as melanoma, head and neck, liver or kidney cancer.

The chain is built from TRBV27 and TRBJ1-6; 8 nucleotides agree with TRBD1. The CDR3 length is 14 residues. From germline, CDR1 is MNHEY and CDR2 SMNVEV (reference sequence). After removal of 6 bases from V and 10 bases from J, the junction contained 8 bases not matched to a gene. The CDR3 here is CASSLDRGYSPLHF. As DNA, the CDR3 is TGTGCCAGCAGCCTAGACAGGGGATACTCACCCCTCCACTTT.

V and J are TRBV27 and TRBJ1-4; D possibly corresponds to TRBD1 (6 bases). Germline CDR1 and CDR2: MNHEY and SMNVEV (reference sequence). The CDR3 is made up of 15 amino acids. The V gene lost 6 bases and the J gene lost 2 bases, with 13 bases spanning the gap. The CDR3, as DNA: TGTGCCAGCAGGACTCACAGGGCTACTAATGAAAAACTGTTTTTT. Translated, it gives CASRTHRATNEKLFF.

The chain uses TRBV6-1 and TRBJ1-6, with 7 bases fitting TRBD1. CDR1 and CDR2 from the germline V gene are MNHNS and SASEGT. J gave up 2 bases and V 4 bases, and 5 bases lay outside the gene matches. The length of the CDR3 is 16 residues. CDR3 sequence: CASSADRVAYNSPLHF. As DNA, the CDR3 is TGTGCCAGCAGTGCCGACAGGGTAGCCTATAATTCACCCCTCCACTTT.

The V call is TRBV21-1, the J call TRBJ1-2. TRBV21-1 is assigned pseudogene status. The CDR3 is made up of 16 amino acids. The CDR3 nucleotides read TGTGCCAGCAGCAAAGTTGGGGGAGGACCGGTCTATGGCTACACCTTC. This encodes CASSKVGGGPVYGYTF.

CDR3 sequence reads: CASSLNREGYNEQFF. The CDR3 coding sequence is TGTGCCAGCAGCTTAAACCGGGAGGGCTACAATGAGCAGTTCTTC. The rearrangement uses TRBV7-3 and TRBJ2-1; 8 bases fit TRBD2. V was clipped by 1 base and J by 3 bases; unmatched bases: 2. Looked up from germline, CDR1 is SGHTA and CDR2 is FQGTGA. The CDR3 spans 15 residues.

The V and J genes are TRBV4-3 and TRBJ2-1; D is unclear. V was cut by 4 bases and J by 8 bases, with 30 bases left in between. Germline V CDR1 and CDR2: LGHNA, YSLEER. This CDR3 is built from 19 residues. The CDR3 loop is CASSPVPVWLRNLFDEQFF. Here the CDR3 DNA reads TGCGCCAGCAGCCCAGTCCCTGTCTGGCTTCGGAACCTTTTCGATGAGCAGTTCTTC.

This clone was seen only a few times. The CDR3 DNA reads TGTGCCAGCAGCGTTATTGGGACGGCCAGTTCGTCCACCTTC. Amino acid sequence: CASSVIGTASSSTF. This chain links TRBV9 with TRBJ1-2; D is perhaps TRBD1 (5 bases). Trimming removed 2 bases from V and 13 bases from J, with 21 bases in between. This CDR3 has 14 residues. From germline, CDR1 is SGDLS and CDR2 YYNGEE.

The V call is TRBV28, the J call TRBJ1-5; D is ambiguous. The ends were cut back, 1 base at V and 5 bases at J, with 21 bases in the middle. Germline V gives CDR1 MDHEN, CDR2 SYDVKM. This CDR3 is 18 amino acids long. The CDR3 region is CASSLSPGLGGIDQPQHF. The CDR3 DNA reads TGTGCCAGCAGTTTATCACCCGGGCTCGGAGGGATCGATCAGCCCCAGCATTTT.

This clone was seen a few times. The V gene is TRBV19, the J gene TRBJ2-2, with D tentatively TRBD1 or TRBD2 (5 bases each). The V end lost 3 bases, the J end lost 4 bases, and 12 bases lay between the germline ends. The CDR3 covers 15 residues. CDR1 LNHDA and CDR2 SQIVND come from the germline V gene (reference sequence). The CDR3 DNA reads TGTGCCAGTAGTATCTCGGGACCGTTCACCGGGGAGCTGTTTTTT. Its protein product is CASSISGPFTGELFF.

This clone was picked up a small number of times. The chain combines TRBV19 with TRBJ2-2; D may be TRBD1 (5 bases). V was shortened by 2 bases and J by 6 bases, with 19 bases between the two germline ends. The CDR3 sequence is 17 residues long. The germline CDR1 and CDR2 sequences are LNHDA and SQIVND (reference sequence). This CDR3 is CASSIMSSLAGSGELFF. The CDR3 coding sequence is TGTGCCAGTAGTATAATGTCTTCGTTGGCAGGGTCCGGGGAGCTGTTTTTT. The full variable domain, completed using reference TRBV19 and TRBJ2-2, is DGGITQSPKYLFRKEGQNVTLSCEQNLNHDAMYWYRQDPGQGLRLIYYSQIVNDFQKGDIAEGYSVSREKKESFPLTVTSAQKNPTAFYLCASSIMSSLAGSGELFFGEGSRLTVL.

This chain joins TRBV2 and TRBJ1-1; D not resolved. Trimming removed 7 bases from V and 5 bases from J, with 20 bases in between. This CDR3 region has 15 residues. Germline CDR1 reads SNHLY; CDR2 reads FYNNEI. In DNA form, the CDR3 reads TGTGCCAGCACTAAAACGCGGGGTTTAGGTACTGAAGCTTTCTTT. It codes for CASTKTRGLGTEAFF.

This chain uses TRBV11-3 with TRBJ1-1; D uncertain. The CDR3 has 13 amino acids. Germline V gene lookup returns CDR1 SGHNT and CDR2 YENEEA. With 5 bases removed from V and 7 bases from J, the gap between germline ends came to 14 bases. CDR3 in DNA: TGTGCCAGCAGCCTCTGGGAGGGAGGTGAAGCTTTCTTT. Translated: CASSLWEGGEAFF.

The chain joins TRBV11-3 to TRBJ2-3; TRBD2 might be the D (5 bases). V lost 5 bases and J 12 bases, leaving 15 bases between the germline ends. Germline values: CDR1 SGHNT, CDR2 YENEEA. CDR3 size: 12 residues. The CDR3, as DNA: TGTGCCAGCAGCCCCGAGGGCAGCCCCCAGTATTTT. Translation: CASSPEGSPQYF.